This TCR beta chain was captured in a study of control samples from healthy donors and cancer patients. Repertoires were generated with immunoSEQ multiplex PCR, while TCRdb's copy carries only in-frame clones and drops some. The table lists over 100,000 clones, 90% of them singletons. The CDR3 totals 15 residues. Germline V gives CDR1 MNHEY, CDR2 SVGEGT. V lost 4 bases and J 0 bases, leaving 12 bases between the germline ends. Sequencing was carried out using blood. This receptor was taken from a human donor in good health. The donor label of this sample is uncertain. The chain uses TRBV6-2 or TRBV6-3 and TRBJ1-2; the D is unclear. CDR3 amino acids: CASSSPTDANYGYTF. The CDR3 region has the DNA TGTGCCAGCAGTTCCCCGACGGACGCTAACTATGGCTACACCTTC.